This T cell receptor beta chain was sequenced in a study of tumor and adjacent non-tumor tissue in lung cancer. A modified ARM-PCR protocol with three rounds of nested PCR amplified TCRbeta. Each CDR3 protein gets one entry after TCRdb re-called the multiplex PCR reads with MiXCR. The sample records approximately 79,000 distinct CDR3 sequences, roughly 72% being singletons. No cell sorting was done before RNA was extracted from the tissue. The CDR3 spans 13 residues. With 6 bases removed from V and 6 bases from J, the gap between germline ends came to 14 bases. CDR1 and CDR2 (germline): MNHEY, SVGAGI.

This clonotype originated in a woman aged 40 to 50 with non-small cell lung cancer. Sequencing was carried out using lung tumor tissue. This sequence joins TRBV6-5 and TRBJ1-2, with D perhaps matching TRBD1 (5 bases). In DNA, the CDR3 is TGTGCCAGCAGATACCAGTGGGGGGATGGCTACACCTTC. Amino acids: CASRYQWGDGYTF.